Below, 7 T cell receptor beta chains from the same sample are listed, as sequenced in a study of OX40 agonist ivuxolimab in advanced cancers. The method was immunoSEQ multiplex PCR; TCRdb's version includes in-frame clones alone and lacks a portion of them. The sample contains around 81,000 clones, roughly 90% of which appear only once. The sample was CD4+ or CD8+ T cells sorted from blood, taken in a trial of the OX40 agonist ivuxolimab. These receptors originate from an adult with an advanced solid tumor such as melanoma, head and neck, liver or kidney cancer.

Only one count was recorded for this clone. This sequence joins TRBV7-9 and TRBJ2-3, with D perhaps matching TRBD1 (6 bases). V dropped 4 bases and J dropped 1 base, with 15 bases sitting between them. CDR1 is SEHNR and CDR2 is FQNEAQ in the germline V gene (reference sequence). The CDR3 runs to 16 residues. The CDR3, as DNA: TGTGCCAGCAGCTCCGACAGGTCGTCGGGCACAGATACGCAGTATTTT. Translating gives CASSSDRSSGTDTQYF.

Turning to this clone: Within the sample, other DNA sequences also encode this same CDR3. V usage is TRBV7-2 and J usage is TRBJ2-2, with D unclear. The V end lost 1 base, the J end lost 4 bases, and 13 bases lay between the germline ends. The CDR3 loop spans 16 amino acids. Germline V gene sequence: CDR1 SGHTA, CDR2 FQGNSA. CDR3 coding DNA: TGTGCCAGCAGCTTAGTACCCGGCGGAGTCACCGGGGAGCTGTTTTTT. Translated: CASSLVPGGVTGELFF.

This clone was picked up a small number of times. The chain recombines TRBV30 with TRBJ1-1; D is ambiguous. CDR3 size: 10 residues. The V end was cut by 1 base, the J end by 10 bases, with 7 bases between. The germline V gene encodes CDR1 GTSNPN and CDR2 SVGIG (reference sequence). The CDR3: CAWSAPGAFF. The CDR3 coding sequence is TGTGCCTGGAGTGCCCCTGGAGCTTTCTTT.

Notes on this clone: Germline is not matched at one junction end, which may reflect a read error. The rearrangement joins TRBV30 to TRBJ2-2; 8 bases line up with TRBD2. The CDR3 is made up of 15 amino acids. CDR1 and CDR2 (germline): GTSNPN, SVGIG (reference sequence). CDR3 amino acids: CGRGGSRPNTGELFF. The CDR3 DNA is TGCGGACGGGGGGGGAGTCGGCCTAACACCGGGGAGCTGTTTTTT. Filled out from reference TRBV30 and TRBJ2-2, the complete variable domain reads SQTIHQWPATLVQPVGSPLSLECTVEGTSNPNLYWYRQAAGRGLQLLFYSVGIGQISSEVPQNLSASRPQDRQFILSSKKLLLSDSGFYLCGRGGSRPNTGELFFGEGSRLTVL.

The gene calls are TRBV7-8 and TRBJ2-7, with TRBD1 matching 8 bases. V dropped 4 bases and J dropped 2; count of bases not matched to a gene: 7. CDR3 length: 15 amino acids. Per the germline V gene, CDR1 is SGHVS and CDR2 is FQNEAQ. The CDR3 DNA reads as TGTGCCAGCAGCTCAGGGACAGGAATCACCTACGAGCAGTACTTC. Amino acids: CASSSGTGITYEQYF.

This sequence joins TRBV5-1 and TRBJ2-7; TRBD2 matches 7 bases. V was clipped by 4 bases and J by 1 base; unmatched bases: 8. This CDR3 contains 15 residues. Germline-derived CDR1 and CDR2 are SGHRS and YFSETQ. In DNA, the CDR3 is TGCGCCAGCAGCAGCGGGATCCTCCGATCCTACGAGCAGTACTTC. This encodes CASSSGILRSYEQYF.

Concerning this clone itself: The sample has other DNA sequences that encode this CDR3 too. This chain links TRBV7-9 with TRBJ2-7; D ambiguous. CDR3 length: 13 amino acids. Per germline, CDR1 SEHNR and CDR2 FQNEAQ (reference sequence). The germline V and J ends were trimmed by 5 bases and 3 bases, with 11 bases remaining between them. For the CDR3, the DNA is TGTGCCAGCAGCCGGAGCGTAGACTACGAGCAGTACTTC. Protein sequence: CASSRSVDYEQYF.